One and the same sample provided the 9 T cell receptor beta chains below, sequenced in a study of blood T cell repertoires in COVID-19. The data were produced by immunoSEQ multiplex PCR, yet TCRdb's version contains in-frame clones alone and is incomplete. Of some 290,000 clones listed, about nine tenths are singletons. The sequenced material came from peripheral blood. These receptor sequences come from a woman in her 30s with COVID-19, enrolled during active disease.

The chain links TRBV7-9 to TRBJ2-3, with 10 bases matching TRBD2. V lost 5 bases to trimming and J lost 1 base; unmatched junction nucleotides: 6. The CDR3 covers 16 residues. CDR1 and CDR2 from the germline V gene are SEHNR and FQNEAQ (reference sequence). The CDR3, as DNA: TGTGCCAGCAGCCCCACTAGCGGGGAAGGCACAGATACGCAGTATTTT. This gives the protein CASSPTSGEGTDTQYF.

This rearrangement joins TRBV11-2 to TRBJ1-2; 11 bases agree with TRBD1. The CDR3 extends over 14 amino acids. Germline V CDR1 and CDR2: SGHAT, FQNNGV. V dropped 3 bases and J dropped 4; count of bases not matched to a gene: 1. The DNA for the CDR3 is TGTGCCAGCAGCTTGGGGACAGGGGGCTATGGCTACACCTTC. Its translation: CASSLGTGGYGYTF.

The chain links TRBV19 to TRBJ2-1; TRBD2 matches 9 bases. The CDR3 sequence is 16 residues long. Germline-derived CDR1 and CDR2 are LNHDA and SQIVND (reference sequence). V dropped 2 bases and J dropped 3; count of bases not matched to a gene: 5. The CDR3 DNA reads TGTGCCAGTAGTATAAGAGCAGCGGGAGGCTACAATGAGCAGTTCTTC. Translating gives CASSIRAAGGYNEQFF.

The V call is TRBV6-2 or TRBV6-3, the J call TRBJ2-5; TRBD2 matches 12 bases. Germline assignment: CDR1 MNHEY and CDR2 SVGEGT. The CDR3 is 17 residues long. V lost 4 bases and J lost 5; bases outside the gene matches: 11. CDR3 nucleotide sequence: TGTGCCAGCAGTTCGAGCCTAGCGGGAGGGCAATATGAGACCCAGTACTTC. It is translated as CASSSSLAGGQYETQYF.

The V gene is TRBV5-6, the J gene TRBJ2-3, with 7 nucleotides matching TRBD1. The ends lost 3 bases at V and 5 bases at J; junction bases unmatched: 9. Looked up from germline, CDR1 is SGHDT and CDR2 is YYEEEE. CDR3 length: 15 amino acids. CDR3 sequence reads: CASSSLDREIDTQYF. The DNA for the CDR3 is TGTGCCAGCAGCTCACTAGACAGGGAGATAGATACGCAGTATTTT.

This sequence joins TRBV5-1 and TRBJ1-1; 8 nucleotides align to TRBD1. After removal of 4 bases from V and 8 bases from J, the junction contained 7 bases not matched to a gene. The CDR3 totals 13 residues. Germline loops: CDR1 SGHRS, CDR2 YFSETQ. The CDR3 coding sequence is TGCGCCAGCAGCAGAGGACAGGGCTCCGAAGCTTTCTTT. Translating gives CASSRGQGSEAFF.

The chain uses TRBV4-3 and TRBJ2-7, with 10 bases matching TRBD2. Germline V gene lookup returns CDR1 LGHNA and CDR2 YSLEER. V gave up 2 bases and J gave up 3 bases; unmatched junction bases: 7. The CDR3 covers 16 residues. CDR3 amino acids: CASSQISGRAIYEQYF. The DNA for the CDR3 is TGCGCCAGCAGCCAAATAAGCGGGAGGGCCATCTACGAGCAGTACTTC.

This clone has only one observation. This rearrangement joins TRBV3-1 (or the pseudogene TRBV3-2) to TRBJ2-5, with 12 bases that match TRBD2. This CDR3 has 17 amino acids. After removal of 3 bases from V and 5 bases from J, the junction contained 10 bases not matched to a gene. Germline V gene lookup returns CDR1 LGHDT and CDR2 YNNKEL (reference sequence). CDR3 loop: CASSHRLAGVLGETQYF. The CDR3 DNA follows: TGTGCCAGCAGCCATAGACTAGCGGGAGTTTTAGGGGAGACCCAGTACTTC.

This clone showed up just once. V gene TRBV27 combines with J gene TRBJ2-2; TRBD1 is a possible D gene (5 bases). V was pared by 3 bases and J by 8 bases, with 10 bases between. From germline, CDR1 is MNHEY and CDR2 SMNVEV (reference sequence). The CDR3 spans 13 residues. The CDR3 bases are TGTGCCAGCAGTTTGTGGACAAGTGGGGAGCTGTTTTTT. This encodes CASSLWTSGELFF.